These T cell receptor beta chains were read from a single sample in a study of blood T cell repertoires in COVID-19. TCRdb keeps only in-frame clones here, not all; method: immunoSEQ multiplex PCR. The table shows about 480,000 clones, with 88% occurring only once. The sample consisted of PBMCs or T cells enriched from blood (not recorded which). These receptors all come from a woman in her thirties or forties who had recovered from COVID-19. CDR3s include the opening cysteine and the closing phenylalanine or tryptophan. Fields, in order: V gene, D gene, clone size, J gene, CDR3 protein, CDR3 DNA. The D gene is left open where the match is weak. Some rows have no size entry. The others give once, few or many, or a class for an expanded clone.

TRBV19	NA	NA	TRBJ2-1	CASRLEAAGGYNEQFF	TGTGCCAGCAGATTAGAGGCAGCTGGCGGGTATAATGAGCAGTTCTTC
TRBV6-4	TRBD1	NA	TRBJ2-3	CASSEGDRVTDTQYF	TGTGCCAGCAGTGAAGGGGACAGGGTTACAGATACGCAGTATTTT
TRBV6-5	TRBD1	NA	TRBJ2-7	CASSYSRTGDYEQYF	TGTGCCAGCAGTTACTCGAGGACAGGGGACTACGAGCAGTACTTC
TRBV27	NA	NA	TRBJ2-5	CASSFRPRGETQYF	TGTGCCAGCAGTTTCCGCCCCAGGGGAGAGACCCAGTACTTC
TRBV5-1	TRBD2	NA	TRBJ2-1	CASSFPSGSSDEQFF	TGCGCCAGCAGCTTTCCTAGCGGGAGTTCTGATGAGCAGTTCTTC
TRBV10-1	TRBD2	NA	TRBJ2-1	CASSDSSGNNEQFF	TGCGCCAGCAGTGATTCGAGCGGGAACAATGAGCAGTTCTTC
TRBV19	TRBD1	NA	TRBJ1-1	CASSSRDRGILGTEAFF	TGTGCCAGTAGCAGCCGGGACAGGGGAATATTAGGCACTGAAGCTTTCTTT
TRBV18	TRBD2	NA	TRBJ2-4	CASSTVRTSGRQETKNIQYF	TGTGCCAGCTCCACCGTTCGGACTAGCGGGAGGCAAGAAACCAAAAACATTCAGTACTTC
TRBV28	NA	once	TRBJ1-5	CASSLGTPRNLPQHF	TGTGCCAGCAGTCTAGGGACTCCCCGCAATTTGCCCCAGCATTTT
TRBV7-2	NA	NA	TRBJ1-1	CASSLRQVNTEAFF	TGTGCCAGCAGCTTACGACAGGTGAACACTGAAGCTTTCTTT
TRBV4-1	NA	NA	TRBJ2-1	CASSQEGAGYNEQFF	TGCGCCAGCAGCCAAGAAGGGGCGGGATACAATGAGCAGTTCTTC
TRBV5-4	TRBD1	NA	TRBJ2-1	CASSLLDRDNEQFF	TGTGCCAGCAGCTTGTTGGACAGGGACAATGAGCAGTTCTTC
TRBV29-1	NA	NA	TRBJ1-2	CSLRASYGYTF	TGCAGCTTGCGGGCTTCCTATGGCTACACCTTC
TRBV18	NA	NA	TRBJ2-7	CASSPPGFRDGEQYF	TGTGCCAGCTCACCACCGGGTTTCAGGGATGGCGAGCAGTACTTC
TRBV5-6	TRBD1	NA	TRBJ1-1	CASSYLTGPAFF	TGTGCCAGCAGTTATTTGACAGGGCCGGCTTTCTTT
TRBV5-6	NA	few	TRBJ1-1	CASSPIPGGPTEAFF	TGTGCCAGCAGCCCTATACCCGGGGGGCCTACTGAAGCTTTCTTT
TRBV5-1	TRBD2	NA	TRBJ2-1	CASLPGGESGNEQFF	TGCGCCAGCTTGCCCGGGGGGGAATCAGGGAATGAGCAGTTCTTC
TRBV12-5	TRBD1	NA	TRBJ1-1	CASGLFWTGPKMNTEAFF	TGTGCTAGTGGTTTGTTTTGGACAGGGCCCAAGATGAACACTGAAGCTTTCTTT
TRBV14	TRBD2	NA	TRBJ2-7	CASSQDWSSGSSYEQYF	TGTGCCAGCAGCCAAGATTGGTCTAGCGGGAGCTCCTACGAGCAGTACTTC
TRBV5-5	NA	NA	TRBJ1-1	CASSLSTGHESEAFF	TGTGCCAGCAGCTTGTCGACAGGACATGAGAGTGAAGCTTTCTTT
TRBV5-4	NA	NA	TRBJ1-2	CASKKQGSDGYTF	TGTGCCAGCAAAAAACAGGGTTCGGATGGCTACACCTTC
TRBV7-9	NA	NA	TRBJ1-6	CASSQFPGETYNSPLHF	TGTGCCAGCAGCCAATTCCCAGGGGAGACTTATAATTCACCCCTCCACTTT
TRBV6-2/TRBV6-3	TRBD2	NA	TRBJ2-7	CASSYGLAGVSEQYF	TGTGCCAGCAGTTACGGACTAGCGGGAGTGAGCGAGCAGTACTTC
TRBV6-6	NA	NA	TRBJ2-7	CASSHLAFHEQYF	TGTGCCAGCAGTCACCTAGCGTTCCACGAGCAGTACTTC
TRBV7-2	NA	NA	TRBJ2-2	CASSLVLTGELFF	TGTGCCAGCAGCTTAGTATTAACCGGGGAGCTGTTTTTT
TRBV5-1	NA	NA	TRBJ1-2	CASRRDDRIQGMNGYTF	TGCGCCAGCAGAAGAGATGACAGGATTCAGGGGATGAATGGCTACACCTTC
TRBV11-3	TRBD2	NA	TRBJ2-7	CASSQPGLGHYEQYF	TGTGCCAGCAGCCAGCCGGGACTAGGGCACTACGAGCAGTACTTC
TRBV30	NA	NA	TRBJ1-4	CAWSVLATNEKLFF	TGTGCCTGGAGTGTACTTGCAACTAATGAAAAACTGTTTTTT
TRBV19	NA	NA	TRBJ2-2	CARTLGGLPPTGELFF	TGTGCCAGGACACTAGGCGGCCTCCCGCCCACCGGGGAGCTGTTTTTT
TRBV3-1/TRBV3-2	NA	NA	TRBJ2-1	CASSQAPLSDSGNEQFF	TGTGCCAGCAGCCAAGCGCCGCTGTCGGACAGTGGCAATGAGCAGTTCTTC
TRBV19	TRBD1	NA	TRBJ2-1	CASSIRDRGYNEQFF	TGTGCCAGTAGTATAAGAGACAGGGGATACAATGAGCAGTTCTTC
TRBV27	TRBD1	NA	TRBJ1-4	CASSRHRPGQGFRKLFF	TGTGCCAGCAGTCGCCATCGTCCGGGACAGGGATTCCGGAAACTGTTTTTT
TRBV28	NA	many	TRBJ2-7	CASSLSRAYEQYF	TGTGCCAGCAGTTTGAGCAGGGCGTACGAGCAGTACTTC
TRBV5-8	TRBD1	NA	TRBJ1-1	CASSLPHTGVTEAFF	TGTGCCAGCAGCTTGCCCCATACAGGGGTCACTGAAGCTTTCTTT
TRBV4-1	NA	once	TRBJ2-7	CASSPRSNNEQYF	TGCGCCAGCAGCCCTAGGTCCAACAACGAGCAGTACTTC
TRBV4-2	NA	NA	TRBJ2-4	CASSQEAGRGRGNIQYF	TGTGCCAGCAGCCAAGAGGCCGGGCGGGGCCGGGGGAACATTCAGTACTTC
TRBV7-9	NA	NA	TRBJ2-2	CASSSSVQGTGELFF	TGTGCCAGCAGCTCTTCCGTACAGGGAACCGGGGAGCTGTTTTTT
TRBV5-5	NA	NA	TRBJ1-4	CASSPSNEKLFF	TGTGCCAGCAGCCCCTCCAATGAAAAACTGTTTTTT
TRBV10-3	TRBD1	NA	TRBJ1-5	CAISESITGVYNQPQHF	TGTGCCATCAGTGAGTCGATTACAGGGGTTTACAATCAGCCCCAGCATTTT
TRBV15	NA	NA	TRBJ1-5	CATSRDNAGNQPQHF	TGTGCCACCAGCAGAGATAACGCGGGGAATCAGCCCCAGCATTTT
TRBV27	NA	NA	TRBJ2-1	CASTLRGASYNEQFF	TGTGCCAGCACGCTTCGGGGGGCCTCCTACAATGAGCAGTTCTTC
TRBV6-5	NA	NA	TRBJ2-6	CASSYSRVSGANVLTF	TGTGCCAGCAGTTACTCCCGGGTTTCTGGGGCCAACGTCCTGACTTTC